This entry lists 11 T cell receptor beta chains sequenced from one sample in a study of cytomegalovirus exposure and HLA in healthy donors (dated by TCRdb to 2015 to 2018). The library was obtained by the immunoSEQ multiplex PCR assay. For the multiplex PCR, a mixture combining 60 forward primers for TCR Vbeta segments and 13 reverse primers for TCR Jbeta segments was used. Drawn from immuneACCESS, this table holds only the in-frame rearrangements with V and J called that TCRdb kept. Clones are partly lost; checked studies trace under half to an unresolved V gene and leave the rest unexplained. For this sample the table gives some 92,000 clones, of which around 72% were detected only once. The ten largest account for over 9.5% of the sample. The sequencing sample was made of PBMCs. These receptors came from a man younger than 30 in good health and CMV-seropositive.

V usage is TRBV5-4 and J usage is TRBJ2-3; weak D call: TRBD2 (5 bases). V was pared by 4 bases and J by 5 bases, with 20 bases between. CDR3 size: 16 residues. Per the germline V gene, CDR1 is SGHNT and CDR2 is YYREEE (reference sequence). As DNA, the CDR3 is TGTGCCAGCAGCCCGACCGTGTCAGATGGAGGAGATACGCAGTATTTT. It translates to CASSPTVSDGGDTQYF.

The V and J genes are TRBV2 and TRBJ2-7; 11 positions match TRBD2. CDR3 length: 16 residues. Trimming at V came to 6 bases and at J to 3 bases, leaving 10 bases not matched to a gene. Per germline, CDR1 SNHLY and CDR2 FYNNEI. The CDR3 DNA follows: TGTGCCAGCAGCGTACTAGCGGGGGATTCCTACTACGAGCAGTACTTC. Translating it yields CASSVLAGDSYYEQYF.

V is TRBV29-1 and J is TRBJ1-2; the D gene is possibly TRBD1 (6 bases). Trimming removed 6 bases from V and 4 bases from J, with 12 bases in between. Germline assignment: CDR1 SQVTM and CDR2 ANQGSEA. The CDR3 consists of 12 residues. CDR3 sequence: CSVWTETYGYTF. The CDR3 DNA sequence: TGCAGCGTGTGGACAGAGACCTATGGCTACACCTTC.

The chain uses TRBV5-1 and TRBJ1-4, with D tentatively TRBD1 (5 bases). The V gene's germline CDR1 is SGHRS and CDR2 YFSETQ. This CDR3 region has 15 residues. Trimming removed 4 bases at V and 10 bases at J, with 20 bases between. The CDR3 bases are TGCGCCAGCAGCGTTACAGGCCCTCCTATGGTAAAACTGTTTTTT. Its translation is CASSVTGPPMVKLFF. Supplemented by reference TRBV5-1 and TRBJ1-4, the full variable domain reads KAGVTQTPRYLIKTRGQQVTLSCSPISGHRSVSWYQQTPGQGLQFLFEYFSETQRNKGNFPGRFSGRQFSNSRSEMNVSTLELGDSALYLCASSVTGPPMVKLFFGSGTQLSVL.

In DNA form, the CDR3 reads TGTGCCAGTAGCCCTAGTCCGGCCGAGCCCCAGCATTTT. Translated: CASSPSPAEPQHF. This rearrangement joins TRBV19 to TRBJ1-5; D is unclear. V was shortened by 6 bases and J by 8 bases, with 14 bases between the two germline ends. The CDR3 is made up of 13 amino acids. Germline CDR1 is LNHDA and CDR2 is SQIVND (reference sequence).

The V gene is TRBV6-1, the J gene TRBJ2-3, with TRBD1 identical over 9 bases. Looked up from germline, CDR1 is MNHNS and CDR2 is SASEGT. V lost 2 bases and J lost 7; bases outside the gene matches: 7. CDR3 length: 15 residues. In nucleotides, the CDR3 is TGTGCCAGCAGTGAATGGGACAGGGTAAGAAATACGCAGTATTTT. It encodes CASSEWDRVRNTQYF.

A note on this clone: One end of the junction fails to match germline, which may point to a read error. The rearrangement joins TRBV12-5 to TRBJ1-2, with D uncertain. Germline CDR1 LGHNT, CDR2 FRNRAP. The CDR3 extends over 11 amino acids. The CDR3 protein is CASGPNYGYTF. Written as DNA, the CDR3 is TGTGCTAGTGGACCTAATTATGGCTACACCTTC.

This clone came up once. The chain combines TRBV5-4 with TRBJ1-3; 12 positions agree with TRBD1. This CDR3 is built from 18 residues. In germline, CDR1 is SGHNT, CDR2 YYREEE (reference sequence). The ends lost 4 bases at V and 3 bases at J; junction bases unmatched: 11. This chain's CDR3 is CASSGRDRGPVSGNTIYF. CDR3 sequence (DNA): TGTGCCAGCAGCGGCCGGGACAGGGGGCCCGTCAGTGGAAACACCATATATTTT.

The sample holds a few counts of this clone. The chain uses TRBV18 and TRBJ1-3, with D tentatively TRBD1 (6 bases). The CDR3 runs 16 residues. The germline V and J ends were trimmed by 2 bases and 3 bases, with 14 bases remaining between them. The germline CDR1 and CDR2 sequences are KGHSH and LQKENI. For the CDR3, the DNA is TGTGCCAGCTCACCATCTCTGGGGGCAAGTGGAAACACCATATATTTT. The encoded protein is CASSPSLGASGNTIYF.

The chain uses TRBV27 and TRBJ1-6; TRBD1 agrees at 7 bases. The germline V gene has CDR1 MNHEY and CDR2 SMNVEV (reference sequence). J lost 10 bases, V lost 4 bases, and 13 bases had no gene match. The CDR3 runs to 16 residues. The CDR3 nucleotides are TGTGCCAGCAGTTCCCCGGGACAGTCCCAGGGGTCACCCCTCCACTTT. Translated, it gives CASSSPGQSQGSPLHF.

The chain has TRBV4-1 and TRBJ2-7; D uncertain. The germline V gene encodes CDR1 MGHRA and CDR2 YSYEKL. There are 14 residues in the CDR3. V gave up 2 bases and J gave up 2 bases, with 10 bases separating them. As DNA, the CDR3 is TGCGCCAGCAGCCAATTAGGCGCGGCCTACGAGCAGTACTTC. Protein product: CASSQLGAAYEQYF.